This T cell receptor (beta chain) was found in a study of T cell responses to AZD1222 COVID-19 vaccine. Assay used: immunoSEQ multiplex PCR; TCRdb lists only in-frame clones, some missing. The data contain roughly 200,000 clones, around 94% of them singletons. Findings and limits, study-wide: Regions 160-218 and 743-854 held dominance among vaccine-associated CD4 TCRs, which spanned spike.

About this clone itself: Its specificity is unknown.

This clonotype was sampled from an adult in good health. Here the sequenced sample was peripheral blood, taken on day 0 of AZD1222 vaccination.

Here the CDR3 DNA reads TGTGCCAGCAGCCTAGGGACAGGGAATAGCAATCAGCCCCAGCATTTT. This gives the protein CASSLGTGNSNQPQHF. The chain links TRBV7-9 to TRBJ1-5; 9 nucleotides align to TRBD1. The CDR3 is made up of 16 amino acids. The V gene end was trimmed by 5 bases and the J gene end by 0 bases; junction bases not matched to a gene: 5. Germline V lookup: CDR1 SEHNR, CDR2 FQNEAQ (reference sequence). The variable domain in full, completed from reference TRBV7-9 and TRBJ1-5, reads DTGVSQNPRHKITKRGQNVTFRCDPISEHNRLYWYRQTLGQGPEFLTYFQNEAQLEKSRLLSDRFSAERPKGSFSTLEIQRTEQGDSAMYLCASSLGTGNSNQPQHFGDGTRLSIL.